These 7 T cell receptor beta chains share one sample of origin, sequenced in a study of OX40 agonist ivuxolimab in advanced cancers. Method: immunoSEQ multiplex PCR; TCRdb's copy keeps in-frame clones and lacks some. The table shows over 25,000 clones, with about 76% occurring only once. The specimen was CD4+ or CD8+ T cells sorted from blood, collected in a trial of the OX40 agonist ivuxolimab. The origin of the receptors is an adult with an advanced solid tumor such as melanoma, head and neck, liver or kidney cancer.

The genes are TRBV14 and TRBJ2-2, with D unresolved. The CDR3 contains 15 residues. Trimming cost V 2 bases and J 6 bases, with 13 bases left between them. Per germline, CDR1 SGHDN and CDR2 FVKESK. CDR3 protein: CASSQSRRIAGELFF. In nucleotides, the CDR3 is TGTGCCAGCAGCCAATCCAGGCGTATTGCCGGGGAGCTGTTTTTT.

The rearrangement uses TRBV6-5 and TRBJ1-1; D not certain. Germline V gene sequence: CDR1 MNHEY, CDR2 SVGAGI. The CDR3 contains 14 residues. The V gene lost 3 bases and the J gene lost 5 bases, with 13 bases spanning the gap. The CDR3, as DNA: TGTGCCAGCAGTTATAATTGGGGTAGGACTGAAGCTTTCTTT. This encodes CASSYNWGRTEAFF.

The rearrangement joins TRBV6-1 to TRBJ1-6; 7 bases line up with TRBD1. Looked up from germline, CDR1 is MNHNS and CDR2 is SASEGT. The CDR3 covers 14 residues. The trim removed 4 bases at V and 5 bases at J, leaving 2 bases unmatched. The CDR3 nucleotides are TGTGCCAGCAGTGGGGACAGCGATAATTCACCCCTCCACTTT. Protein product: CASSGDSDNSPLHF.

About this clone: Its ends do not fully match the called genes, so a read error is possible. The chain carries TRBV6-1 and TRBJ2-7; D is undetermined. Germline CDR1 and CDR2: MNHNS and SASEGT. CDR3 size: 10 residues. The DNA for the CDR3 is TGTGCCAGCCGTGATTACGAGCAGTACTTC. This codes for CASRDYEQYF.

The table lists this clone with a few counts. J is TRBJ2-5 and V is TRBV28, with TRBD1 as a possible D gene (6 bases). Germline CDR1 is MDHEN and CDR2 is SYDVKM. Trimming removed 4 bases at V and 2 bases at J, with 11 bases between. The CDR3 length is 14 residues. CDR3 in amino acids: CASSSWTDQETQYF. The CDR3 DNA reads TGTGCCAGCAGTTCGTGGACAGATCAAGAGACCCAGTACTTC.

The chain links TRBV7-3 to TRBJ2-1; D not resolved. Germline V gives CDR1 SGHTA, CDR2 FQGTGA. V was cut by 2 bases and J by 5 bases, with 10 bases left in between. CDR3 length: 14 residues. CDR3 coding DNA: TGTGCCAGCAGCTTATTAGGCACAGACAATGAGCAGTTCTTC. It translates to CASSLLGTDNEQFF. The full variable domain, its missing parts supplied by reference TRBV7-3 and TRBJ2-1, is GAGVSQTPSNKVTEKGKYVELRCDPISGHTALYWYRQSLGQGPEFLIYFQGTGAADDSGLPNDRFFAVRPEGSVSTLKIQRTERGDSAVYLCASSLLGTDNEQFFGPGTRLTVL.

A few counts support this clone. The chain is built from TRBV2 and TRBJ2-3; possible D gene TRBD2, 6 bases. Germline CDR1 is SNHLY and CDR2 is FYNNEI. The length of the CDR3 is 18 residues. Trimming took 0 bases from V and 4 from J, leaving 20 bases between them. The CDR3 spells CASSEAKGGGIGPDTQYF. The DNA for the CDR3 is TGTGCCAGCAGTGAAGCGAAAGGAGGCGGGATAGGCCCAGATACGCAGTATTTT. Based on the CDR3 plus reference TRBV2 and TRBJ2-3, the full variable domain is EPEVTQTPSHQVTQMGQEVILRCVPISNHLYFYWYRQILGQKVEFLVSFYNNEISEKSEIFDDQFSVERPDGSNFTLKIRSTKLEDSAMYFCASSEAKGGGIGPDTQYFGPGTRLTVL.